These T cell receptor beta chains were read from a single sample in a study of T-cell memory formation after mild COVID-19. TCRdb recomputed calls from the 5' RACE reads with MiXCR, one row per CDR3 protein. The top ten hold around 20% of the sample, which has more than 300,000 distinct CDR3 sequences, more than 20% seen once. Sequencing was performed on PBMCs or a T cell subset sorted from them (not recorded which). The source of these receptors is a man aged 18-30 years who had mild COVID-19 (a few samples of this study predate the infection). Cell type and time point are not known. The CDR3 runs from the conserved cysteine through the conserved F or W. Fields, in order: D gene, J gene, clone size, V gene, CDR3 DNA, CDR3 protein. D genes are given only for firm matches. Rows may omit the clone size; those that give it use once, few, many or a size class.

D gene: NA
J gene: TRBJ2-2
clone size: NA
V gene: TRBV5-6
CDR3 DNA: TGTGCCAGCAGCAGGGGACAGAACACCGGGGAGCTGTTTTTT
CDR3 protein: CASSRGQNTGELFF

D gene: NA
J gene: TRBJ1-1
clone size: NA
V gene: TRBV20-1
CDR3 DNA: TGCAGCTGCCTAGAGGATGCCTACACTGAAGCTTTCTTT
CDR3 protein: CSCLEDAYTEAFF

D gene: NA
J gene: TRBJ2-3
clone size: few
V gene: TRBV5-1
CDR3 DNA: TGCGCCAGCAGCTTGGGGGTGTCAAAGAATACGCAGTATTTT
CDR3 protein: CASSLGVSKNTQYF

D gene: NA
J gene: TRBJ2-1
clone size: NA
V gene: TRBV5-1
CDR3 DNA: TGCGCCAGCAGCTTGGAACTAGCCCCCAATGAGCAGTTCTTC
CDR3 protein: CASSLELAPNEQFF

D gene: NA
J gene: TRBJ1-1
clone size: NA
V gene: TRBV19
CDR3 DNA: TGTGCCAGTAGTACCTACTCCTACACTGAAGCTTTCTTT
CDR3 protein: CASSTYSYTEAFF

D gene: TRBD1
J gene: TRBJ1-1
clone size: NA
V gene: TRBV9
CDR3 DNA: TGTGCCAGCAGCGGTGGATACAGGGGGTGGGGAACTGAAGCTTTCTTT
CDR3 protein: CASSGGYRGWGTEAFF

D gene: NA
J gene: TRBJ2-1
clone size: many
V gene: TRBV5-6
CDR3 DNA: TGTGCCAGCAGCTTGTCAGGGGGGGTCATGAGTGAGCAGTTCTTC
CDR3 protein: CASSLSGGVMSEQFF

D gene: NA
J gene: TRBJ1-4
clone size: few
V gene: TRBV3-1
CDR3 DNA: TGTGCCAGCAGCCAAGAAGACAGGAGAAATGAAAAACTGTTTTTT
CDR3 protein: CASSQEDRRNEKLFF

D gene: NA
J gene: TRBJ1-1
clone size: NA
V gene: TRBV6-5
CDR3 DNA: TGTGCCAGCAGGGCGCGGACTGAAGCTTTCTTT
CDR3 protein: CASRARTEAFF

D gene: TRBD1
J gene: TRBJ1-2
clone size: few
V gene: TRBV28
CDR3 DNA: TGTGCCAGCATTCCGGGACAGGGGATCCTCTACTATGGCTACACCTTC
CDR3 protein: CASIPGQGILYYGYTF

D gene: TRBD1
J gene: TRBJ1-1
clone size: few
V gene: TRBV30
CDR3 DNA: TGTGCCTGGAGCCAGGGACAGGGGCACACTGAAGCTTTCTTT
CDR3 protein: CAWSQGQGHTEAFF

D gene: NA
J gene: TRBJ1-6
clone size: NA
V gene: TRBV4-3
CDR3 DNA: TGCGCCAGCAGCCAAGATTATCGCGGAGGCTTAGGATCACCCCTCCACTTT
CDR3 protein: CASSQDYRGGLGSPLHF

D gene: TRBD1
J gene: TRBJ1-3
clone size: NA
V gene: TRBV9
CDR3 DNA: TGTGCCAGCAGCGCAACAGGGGTCTCTGGAAACACCATATATTTT
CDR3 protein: CASSATGVSGNTIYF

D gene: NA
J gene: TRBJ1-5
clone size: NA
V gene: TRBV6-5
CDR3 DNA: TGTGCCAGCAGTTACTCGGGCGCGGTCAATCAGCCCCAGCATTTT
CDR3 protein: CASSYSGAVNQPQHF

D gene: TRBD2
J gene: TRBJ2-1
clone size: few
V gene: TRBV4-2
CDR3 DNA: TGTGCCAGCAGCCTTAACGGCGGGACTAGCGAATACAATGAGCAGTTCTTC
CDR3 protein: CASSLNGGTSEYNEQFF

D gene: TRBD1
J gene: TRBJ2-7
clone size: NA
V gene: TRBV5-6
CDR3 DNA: TGTGCCAGCAGCTTCCGGGACAGGGATAGAGGGGAGCAGTACTTC
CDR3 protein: CASSFRDRDRGEQYF